These 24 T cell receptor beta chains were sequenced from one sample in a study of post-analysis software for immune sequencing data (dated by TCRdb to between 2014 and 2016). For these receptors, no antigen is known. The paper's findings and limits, for the study overall: A handful of TRBV segments, including TRBV5-6, TRBV5-1 and TRBV20-1, were significantly more frequent in patients than controls.

The library was prepared using PCR. For sequencing, an Illumina HiSeq 2500 was employed. To reduce PCR and sequencing biases, unique molecular identifiers were incorporated into the TCR beta cDNA libraries. The raw public reads went through TCRdb reprocessing: fastp at Q25, MiXCR clone calling, in-frame beta chains kept. All rows with the same CDR3 protein become a single entry with the most common DNA and genes. This sample gives 550,000 to 700,000 distinct CDR3 sequences in total; around 44% of them show up just once. 1.7% of the sample is in the top ten clones. The source material was blood. These receptors were obtained from a girl under 18 with multiple sclerosis.

This clonotype was picked up a small number of times. The chain is built from TRBV12-3 or TRBV12-4 and TRBJ1-5; D gene unclear. There are 13 residues in the CDR3. V was shortened by 8 bases and J by 2 bases, with 10 bases between the two germline ends. CDR3 sequence reads: CASCHGGNQPQHF. The DNA for the CDR3 is TGTGCCAGCTGCCATGGTGGCAATCAGCCCCAGCATTTT.

The rearrangement joins TRBV20-1 to TRBJ2-7; TRBD1 or TRBD2 may be the D gene (6 bases each). The CDR3 spans 13 residues. Per germline, CDR1 DFQATT and CDR2 SNEGSKA (reference sequence). The V and J ends lost 4 bases and 0 bases respectively, with 10 bases between them. The CDR3 DNA reads as TGCAGTGCTACGCGGGACACCTCCTACGAGCAGTACTTC. This gives the protein CSATRDTSYEQYF.

The rearrangement uses TRBV7-9 and TRBJ2-7; the match to TRBD2 covers 9 bases. Germline V gene lookup returns CDR1 SEHNR and CDR2 FQNEAQ (reference sequence). The CDR3 totals 15 residues. Trimming at V came to 0 bases and at J to 6 bases, leaving 6 bases not matched to a gene. The CDR3 bases are TGTGCCAGCAGCTTAGCGGCTAGCGGGGTAGGCGAGCAGTACTTC. Protein: CASSLAASGVGEQYF.

This clonotype was seen only a few times. The genes are TRBV7-2 and TRBJ2-3; D is possibly TRBD2 (6 bases). Trimming pared 6 bases from V and 0 bases from J, leaving 16 bases between. The CDR3 spans 16 residues. Germline V CDR1 and CDR2: SGHTA, FQGNSA. The CDR3 region is CASSSTSGFSTDTQYF. For the CDR3, the DNA is TGTGCCAGCAGTTCTACCAGCGGGTTTAGCACAGATACGCAGTATTTT.

This clonotype was observed many times. The V and J genes are TRBV12-3 or TRBV12-4 and TRBJ2-1; D call uncertain. The CDR3 is 11 residues long. The V and J ends lost 2 bases and 6 bases respectively, with 2 bases between them. CDR3 sequence reads: CASSLSNEQFF. The CDR3 nucleotides are TGTGCCAGCAGTTTATCCAATGAGCAGTTCTTC.

The rearrangement links TRBV3-1 to TRBJ2-3; the match to TRBD2 covers 8 bases. The CDR3 has 16 amino acids. CDR1 and CDR2 from the germline V gene are LGHDT and YNNKEL (reference sequence). Losses at the gene ends were 4 bases for V and 2 bases for J; bases not matched to a gene: 8. The CDR3 is CASSLLGLVNTDTQYF. The CDR3 bases are TGTGCCAGCAGCCTACTGGGACTAGTAAACACAGATACGCAGTATTTT.

The chain employs TRBV9 and TRBJ2-7; perhaps D is TRBD1 or TRBD2 (5 bases each). From germline, CDR1 is SGDLS and CDR2 YYNGEE. Trimming removed 0 bases at V and 2 bases at J, with 12 bases between. CDR3 length: 15 residues. The CDR3 loop reads CASSVAAGRAYEQYF. The CDR3 coding sequence is TGTGCCAGCAGCGTAGCTGCGGGCAGGGCCTACGAGCAGTACTTC.

In its sample, this clonotype was seen a few times. V usage is TRBV7-6 and J usage is TRBJ2-5, with TRBD1 as a possible D gene (5 bases). The CDR3 totals 15 residues. CDR1 and CDR2 (germline): SGHVS, FNYEAQ. V was shortened by 2 bases and J by 4 bases, with 14 bases between the two germline ends. The CDR3: CASSLPYRRGETQYF. The CDR3 DNA reads as TGTGCCAGCAGCTTACCTTACAGGAGAGGAGAGACCCAGTACTTC.

This clonotype was found a few times. This chain's CDR3 is CASSVDPRSFSEAFF. The CDR3 DNA reads TGTGCCAGCAGCGTAGACCCCAGGTCTTTCTCTGAAGCTTTCTTT. The chain has TRBV9 and TRBJ1-1, with D hard to call. This CDR3 contains 15 residues. V lost 0 bases and J lost 6, with 15 bases in between. Germline V CDR1 and CDR2: SGDLS, YYNGEE.

This chain connects TRBV20-1 to TRBJ2-1; 10 bases are a match to TRBD1. J was trimmed by 8 bases and V by 5 bases; bases with no gene match: 12. CDR3 size: 15 residues. The germline CDR1 and CDR2 sequences are DFQATT and SNEGSKA (reference sequence). The CDR3, as DNA: TGCAGTGCTCTAAGGGACAGGGGTTTCTTGGATGAGCAGTTCTTC. Translated, it gives CSALRDRGFLDEQFF.

This clonotype was counted only a few times. The chain is built from TRBV12-3 or TRBV12-4 and TRBJ2-1; TRBD2 agrees at 11 bases. Germline trimming cut 6 bases from V and 7 bases from J; bases unmatched to any gene: 8. This CDR3 has 15 amino acids. CDR3 in amino acids: CASRPRTSGLNEQFF. The CDR3 DNA sequence: TGTGCCAGCAGGCCCAGGACTAGCGGGTTAAATGAGCAGTTCTTC.

The gene calls are TRBV12-3 or TRBV12-4 and TRBJ2-5; 8 bases match TRBD1. J gave up 2 bases and V 5 bases, and 4 bases lay outside the gene matches. The length of the CDR3 is 14 residues. In nucleotides, the CDR3 is TGTGCCAGCAGTATCCGACAGGGGCAAGAGACCCAGTACTTC. It codes for CASSIRQGQETQYF.

This clonotype was counted a few times. The rearrangement links TRBV20-1 to TRBJ1-2; tentative D call: TRBD1 (6 bases). With 5 bases removed from V and 6 bases from J, the gap between germline ends came to 19 bases. Germline lookup yields CDR1 DFQATT and CDR2 SNEGSKA (reference sequence). The length of the CDR3 is 14 residues. CDR3 in DNA: TGCAGTGCTCGCTACCTAGGACAGAGCGATGGCTACACCTTC. This encodes CSARYLGQSDGYTF.

In this sample, this clonotype turned up a few times. V gene TRBV29-1 combines with J gene TRBJ1-2, with a tentative D call TRBD1 (5 bases). Germline CDR1 is SQVTM and CDR2 is ANQGSEA. Trimming removed 3 bases from V and 2 bases from J, with 7 bases in between. CDR3 length: 12 residues. CDR3 sequence: CSVEAGNYGYTF. For the CDR3, the DNA is TGCAGCGTTGAGGCAGGGAACTATGGCTACACCTTC.

This clonotype showed up just a few times. The genes are TRBV5-1 and TRBJ2-5; 8 bases match TRBD2. Trimming cost V 0 bases and J 6 bases; bases outside gene matches: 7. CDR1 and CDR2 (germline): SGHRS, YFSETQ. The CDR3 contains 15 residues. CDR3 loop: CASSLVAGGGKTQYF. CDR3 bases: TGCGCCAGCAGCTTGGTGGCGGGAGGCGGAAAGACCCAGTACTTC.

The J gene is TRBJ2-7, the V gene TRBV7-9; D is ambiguous. V gave up 3 bases and J gave up 0 bases, with 6 bases separating them. The CDR3 consists of 13 residues. CDR1 is SEHNR and CDR2 is FQNEAQ in the germline V gene (reference sequence). The CDR3 DNA reads as TGTGCCAGCAGCTTCCAAAGCTCCTACGAGCAGTACTTC. Residues: CASSFQSSYEQYF. Variable domain in full (rest from reference TRBV7-9 and TRBJ2-7): DTGVSQNPRHKITKRGQNVTFRCDPISEHNRLYWYRQTLGQGPEFLTYFQNEAQLEKSRLLSDRFSAERPKGSFSTLEIQRTEQGDSAMYLCASSFQSSYEQYFGPGTRLTVT.

A few counts support this clonotype. The DNA of the CDR3 is TGTGCCAGCGGGGGACAGGGTTTCAACGAGCAGTACTTC. It codes for CASGGQGFNEQYF. The chain links TRBV19 to TRBJ2-7; 9 bases fit TRBD1. Germline values: CDR1 LNHDA, CDR2 SQIVND (reference sequence). This CDR3 has 13 amino acids. Unmatched junction bases numbered 8, after V lost 9 bases and J lost 5 bases.

This clonotype has a handful of counts. An end of the junction differs from the germline gene, which may be a read error. This chain joins TRBV7-9 and TRBJ2-1; no clear D. Germline CDR1 SEHNR, CDR2 FQNEAQ (reference sequence). The CDR3 is 11 amino acids. The CDR3, as DNA: TGTGCTAGCAGCGTCGGGCTGGAGCAGTTCTTC. It specifies CASSVGLEQFF.

A few counts support this clonotype. The J gene is TRBJ2-1, the V gene TRBV7-9, with 15 bases identical to TRBD2. With 2 bases clipped from V and 7 bases from J, the junction kept 3 bases outside the gene matches. CDR3 length equals 16 residues. In germline, CDR1 is SEHNR, CDR2 FQNEAQ (reference sequence). Here the CDR3 DNA reads TGTGCCAGCAGCTTATGGGGACTAGCGGGAGGAAATGAGCAGTTCTTC. It translates to CASSLWGLAGGNEQFF.

This chain connects TRBV7-9 to TRBJ2-7, with 9 bases aligning to TRBD1. Losses at the gene ends were 4 bases for V and 3 bases for J; bases not matched to a gene: 10. CDR3 length: 16 amino acids. From germline, CDR1 is SEHNR and CDR2 FQNEAQ (reference sequence). CDR3 sequence: CASSSFGTGSIYEQYF. CDR3 DNA sequence: TGTGCCAGCAGCTCATTCGGGACAGGGAGTATCTACGAGCAGTACTTC.

The chain carries TRBV12-3 or TRBV12-4 and TRBJ2-1; the D gene is possibly TRBD2 (6 bases). V lost 3 bases to trimming and J lost 0 bases, with 15 bases between them. This CDR3 is 17 amino acids long. CDR3 DNA sequence: TGTGCCAGCAGTTTCCCTGGAGGGGAGAGCTCCTACAATGAGCAGTTCTTC. Its protein is CASSFPGGESSYNEQFF.

The chain joins TRBV6-6 to TRBJ1-5; D is possibly TRBD1 (6 bases). Germline CDR1 MNHNY, CDR2 SVGAGI (reference sequence). The germline V and J ends were trimmed by 5 bases and 0 bases, with 11 bases remaining between them. This CDR3 is 15 amino acids long. The DNA for the CDR3 is TGTGCCAGCAGTCTATACAGGGATAGCAATCAGCCCCAGCATTTT. This sequence encodes CASSLYRDSNQPQHF.

This chain joins TRBV12-3 or TRBV12-4 and TRBJ2-7; 8 bases map to TRBD1. V dropped 6 bases and J dropped 6; count of bases not matched to a gene: 7. The CDR3 totals 13 residues. In nucleotides, the CDR3 is TGTGCCAGCAGAGGACAGGGTATAGGCGAGCAGTACTTC. The encoded protein is CASRGQGIGEQYF.

With regard to this clonotype: A junction boundary mismatches the germline segment, possibly from a read error. The V call is TRBV7-2, the J call TRBJ2-3; D not certain. CDR1 and CDR2 from the germline V gene are SGHTA and FQGNSA. This CDR3 comprises 16 residues. The DNA of the CDR3 is TGTGCCAGCAGCAGTTACTCAGATCGCGACACAGATATGCAGTATTTT. This encodes CASSSYSDRDTDMQYF.